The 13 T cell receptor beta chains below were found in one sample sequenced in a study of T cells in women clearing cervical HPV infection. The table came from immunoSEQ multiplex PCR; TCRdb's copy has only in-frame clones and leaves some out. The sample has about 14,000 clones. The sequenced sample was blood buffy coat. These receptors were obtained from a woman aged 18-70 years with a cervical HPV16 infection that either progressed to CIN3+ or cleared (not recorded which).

The CDR3 region is CASSFGSPNQPQHF. Partial CDR3 DNA: TGTGCCAGCAGCTTCGGGTCCCCCAATCAGCCC. The chain joins TRBV7-8 to TRBJ1-5; D uncertain. The CDR3 is cut off 3 residues early in the read; its end comes from the germline J gene. This CDR3 spans 14 amino acids. V lost 3 bases to trimming and J lost 3 bases, with 9 bases between them. Germline V gene data show CDR1 as SGHVS and CDR2 as FQNEAQ.

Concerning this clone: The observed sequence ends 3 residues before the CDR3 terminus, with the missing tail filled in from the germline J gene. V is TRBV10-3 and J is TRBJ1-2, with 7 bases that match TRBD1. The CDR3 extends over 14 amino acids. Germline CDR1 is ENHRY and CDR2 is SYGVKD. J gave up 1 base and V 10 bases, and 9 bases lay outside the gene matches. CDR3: CATYRQGLNYGYTF. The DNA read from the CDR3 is TGTGCCACCTACCGACAGGGACTTAACTATGGC.

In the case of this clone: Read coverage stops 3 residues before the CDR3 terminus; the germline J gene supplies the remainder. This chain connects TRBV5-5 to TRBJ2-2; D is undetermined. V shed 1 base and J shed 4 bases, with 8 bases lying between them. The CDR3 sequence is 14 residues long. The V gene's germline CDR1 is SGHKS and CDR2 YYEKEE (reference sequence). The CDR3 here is CASSLWSGTGELFF. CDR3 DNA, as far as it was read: TGTGCCAGCAGCTTGTGGTCGGGCACCGGGGAG. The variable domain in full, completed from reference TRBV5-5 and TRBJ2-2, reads DAGVTQSPTHLIKTRGQQVTLRCSPISGHKSVSWYQQVLGQGPQFIFQYYEKEERGRGNFPDRFSARQFPNYSSELNVNALLLGDSALYLCASSLWSGTGELFFGEGSRLTVL.

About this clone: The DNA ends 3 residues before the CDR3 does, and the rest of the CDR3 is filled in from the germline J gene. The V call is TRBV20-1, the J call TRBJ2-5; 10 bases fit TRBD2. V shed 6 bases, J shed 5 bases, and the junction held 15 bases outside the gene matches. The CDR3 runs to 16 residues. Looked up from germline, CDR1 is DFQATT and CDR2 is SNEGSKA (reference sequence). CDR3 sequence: CSAPRSSGGAGETQYF. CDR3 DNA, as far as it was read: TGCAGTGCCCCAAGGTCCAGCGGGGGGGCTGGTGAGACC.

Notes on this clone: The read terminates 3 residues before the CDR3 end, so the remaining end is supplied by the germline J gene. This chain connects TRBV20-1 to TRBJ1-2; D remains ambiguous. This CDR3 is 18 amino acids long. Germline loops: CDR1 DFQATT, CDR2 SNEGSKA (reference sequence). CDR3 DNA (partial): TGCAGTGCCTTGGATAGGACTAGCGGGAGGGCTTTGTCAGGCGAC. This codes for CSALDRTSGRALSGD. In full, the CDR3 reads CSALDRTSGRALSGDYTF.

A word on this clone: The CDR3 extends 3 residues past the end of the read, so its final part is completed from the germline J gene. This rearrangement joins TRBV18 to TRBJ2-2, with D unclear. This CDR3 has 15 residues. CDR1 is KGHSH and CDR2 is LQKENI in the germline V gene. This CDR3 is CASSHSGISDEKLFF. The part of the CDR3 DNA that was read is TGTGCCAGCTCACACAGTGGCATTTCGGATGAAAAG.

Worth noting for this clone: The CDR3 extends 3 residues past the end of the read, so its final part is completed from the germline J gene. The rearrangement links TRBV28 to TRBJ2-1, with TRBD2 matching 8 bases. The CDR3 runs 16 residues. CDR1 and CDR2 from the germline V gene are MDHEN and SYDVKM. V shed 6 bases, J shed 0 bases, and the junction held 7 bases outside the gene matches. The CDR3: CASRGGGSSSYNEQFF. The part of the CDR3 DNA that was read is TGTGCCAGCAGGGGCGGGGGGTCAAGCTCCTACAATGAG.

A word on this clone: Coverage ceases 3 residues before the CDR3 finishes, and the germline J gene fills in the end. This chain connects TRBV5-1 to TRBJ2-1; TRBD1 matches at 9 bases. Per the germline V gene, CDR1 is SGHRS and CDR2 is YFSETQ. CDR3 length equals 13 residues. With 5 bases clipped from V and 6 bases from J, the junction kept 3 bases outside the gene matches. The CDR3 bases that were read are TGCGCCAGCAGAGAGACAGGGGGCAATGAG. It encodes CASRETGGNE. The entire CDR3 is CASRETGGNEQFF.

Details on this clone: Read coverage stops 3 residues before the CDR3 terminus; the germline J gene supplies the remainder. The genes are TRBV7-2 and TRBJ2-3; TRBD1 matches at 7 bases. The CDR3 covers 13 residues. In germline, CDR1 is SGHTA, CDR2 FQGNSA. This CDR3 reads CASSADRDQPQYF. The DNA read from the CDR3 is TGTGCCAGCAGCGCAGACAGGGATCAGCCG.

CDR3 amino acids: CASRFKFLYNNYGQYF. CDR3 bases read: TGTGCCAGCCGGTTTAAGTTCCTTTACAATAACTATGGT. The genes are TRBV2 and TRBJ2-4; D unresolved. The read ends 3 residues shy of where the CDR3 ends; the end is completed using the germline J gene. The V gene's germline CDR1 is SNHLY and CDR2 FYNNEI. The length of the CDR3 is 16 residues.

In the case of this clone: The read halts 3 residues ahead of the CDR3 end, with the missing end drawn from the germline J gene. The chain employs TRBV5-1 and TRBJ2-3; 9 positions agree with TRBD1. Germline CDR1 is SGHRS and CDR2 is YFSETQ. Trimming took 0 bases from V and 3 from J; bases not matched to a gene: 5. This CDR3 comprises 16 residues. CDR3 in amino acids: CASSLADRGYTDTQYF. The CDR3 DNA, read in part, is TGCGCCAGCAGCTTGGCCGACAGGGGGTATACAGATACG.

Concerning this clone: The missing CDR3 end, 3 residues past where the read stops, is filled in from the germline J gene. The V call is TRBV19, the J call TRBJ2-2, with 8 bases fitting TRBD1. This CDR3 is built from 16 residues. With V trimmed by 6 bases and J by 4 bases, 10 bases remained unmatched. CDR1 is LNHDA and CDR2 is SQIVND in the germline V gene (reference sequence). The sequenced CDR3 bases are TGTGCCAGTAGCCGCCTGACAGGGGTCATCACCGGGGAG. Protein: CASSRLTGVITGE. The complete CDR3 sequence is CASSRLTGVITGELFF. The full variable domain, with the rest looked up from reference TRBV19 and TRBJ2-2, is DGGITQSPKYLFRKEGQNVTLSCEQNLNHDAMYWYRQDPGQGLRLIYYSQIVNDFQKGDIAEGYSVSREKKESFPLTVTSAQKNPTAFYLCASSRLTGVITGELFFGEGSRLTVL.

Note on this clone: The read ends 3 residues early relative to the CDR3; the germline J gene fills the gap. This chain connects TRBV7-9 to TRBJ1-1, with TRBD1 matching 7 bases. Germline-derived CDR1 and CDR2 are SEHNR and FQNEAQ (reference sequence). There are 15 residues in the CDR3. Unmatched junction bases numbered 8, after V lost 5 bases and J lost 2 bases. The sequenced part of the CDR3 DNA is TGTGCCAGCAGCCCCAGGACAGGTACAAACACTGAA. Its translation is CASSPRTGTNTE. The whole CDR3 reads CASSPRTGTNTEAFF.